The 17 T cell receptor beta chains below all came from one sample that was sequenced in a study of cytomegalovirus exposure and HLA in healthy donors. The PCR used 60 Vbeta and 13 Jbeta primers. Assay: immunoSEQ multiplex PCR; the TCRdb copy retains only in-frame clones and omits some. Recorded here are around 150,000 clones; the top ten clones represent 2% to 2.5%. The sample was PBMCs. The receptor source for this set is a man between 25 and 39 years old in good health and CMV-seronegative.

The chain carries TRBV7-3 and TRBJ2-2; 7 nucleotides line up with TRBD2. CDR3 size: 15 residues. With V trimmed by 2 bases and J by 8 bases, 8 bases remained unmatched. Germline values: CDR1 SGHTA, CDR2 FQGTGA. CDR3 region: CASSLLPSGMGELFF. The DNA for the CDR3 is TGTGCCAGCAGCTTACTTCCTAGCGGTATGGGGGAGCTGTTTTTT.

The rearrangement uses TRBV5-1 and TRBJ2-7; 10 bases fit TRBD1. Germline lookup yields CDR1 SGHRS and CDR2 YFSETQ. The V and J ends lost 2 bases and 6 bases, in that order; junction bases with no gene match: 5. The CDR3 covers 14 residues. The CDR3 nucleotides read TGCGCCAGCAGCTTTGACAGGGGGCTCTCCGAGCAGTACTTC. Translation gives CASSFDRGLSEQYF.

This chain uses TRBV11-2 with TRBJ2-3; D may be TRBD2 (6 bases). This CDR3 region has 14 residues. V lost 5 bases, J lost 4 bases, and 13 bases lay in between. Germline values: CDR1 SGHAT, CDR2 FQNNGV. In DNA form, the CDR3 reads TGTGCCAGCAGCCGCGGAAGCGGGTCAGATACGCAGTATTTT. It specifies CASSRGSGSDTQYF.

The chain couples TRBV11-2 to TRBJ1-2; 8 bases map to TRBD1. Trimming at V came to 5 bases and at J to 3 bases, leaving 8 bases not matched to a gene. Germline V gene sequence: CDR1 SGHAT, CDR2 FQNNGV. The CDR3 is 15 amino acids. CDR3 nucleotide sequence: TGTGCCAGCAGCAACTGGGCAGGGGGCGACTATGGCTACACCTTC. Its protein product is CASSNWAGGDYGYTF.

The chain has TRBV18 and TRBJ2-5; TRBD2 matches at 7 bases. Germline V gives CDR1 KGHSH, CDR2 LQKENI. V lost 3 bases and J lost 9; bases outside the gene matches: 4. This CDR3 spans 12 amino acids. Here the CDR3 DNA reads TGTGCCAGCTCACCGACGGGGGGTTCCCAGTACTTC. Its translation is CASSPTGGSQYF.

This sequence joins TRBV19 and TRBJ1-5; tentatively, D is TRBD1 (5 bases). The CDR3 contains 13 residues. The V end lost 5 bases, the J end lost 5 bases, and 10 bases lay between the germline ends. CDR1 and CDR2 (germline): LNHDA, SQIVND (reference sequence). The CDR3 here is CASSFDRHQPQHF. The CDR3 DNA reads TGTGCCAGTAGTTTCGACAGACATCAGCCCCAGCATTTT. Combining the CDR3 with reference TRBV19 and TRBJ1-5 gives the whole variable domain DGGITQSPKYLFRKEGQNVTLSCEQNLNHDAMYWYRQDPGQGLRLIYYSQIVNDFQKGDIAEGYSVSREKKESFPLTVTSAQKNPTAFYLCASSFDRHQPQHFGDGTRLSIL.

The gene calls are TRBV27 and TRBJ2-7, with TRBD2 identical over 7 bases. The CDR3 runs 14 residues. Germline values: CDR1 MNHEY, CDR2 SMNVEV (reference sequence). V lost 3 bases to trimming and J lost 6 bases; unmatched junction nucleotides: 8. CDR3 residues: CASSFRGRGLEQYF. The CDR3 coding sequence is TGTGCCAGCAGTTTTCGCGGGAGAGGACTCGAGCAGTACTTC.

This chain links TRBV7-2 with TRBJ1-5; no firm D call. CDR3 size: 13 residues. Trimming stripped 6 bases from V and 3 bases from J, with 9 bases between. CDR1 and CDR2 (germline): SGHTA, FQGNSA. In DNA form, the CDR3 reads TGTGCCAGCAGTGTCTCCTACAATCAGCCCCAGCATTTT. Its protein is CASSVSYNQPQHF.

This CDR3 is CASSFLGGDYTDTQYF. In DNA, the CDR3 is TGCGCCAGCAGCTTCTTAGGGGGGGATTACACAGATACGCAGTATTTT. The rearrangement joins TRBV5-1 to TRBJ2-3; TRBD2 might be the D (7 bases). This CDR3 comprises 16 residues. Germline V gene data show CDR1 as SGHRS and CDR2 as YFSETQ. V dropped 2 bases and J dropped 2 bases, with 15 bases sitting between them.

The rearrangement joins TRBV18 to TRBJ1-1, with D possibly TRBD1 on 5 matching bases. The CDR3 loop spans 14 amino acids. V lost 3 bases and J lost 2, with 10 bases in between. Germline lookup yields CDR1 KGHSH and CDR2 LQKENI. This chain's CDR3 is CASSPVQGNTEAFF. CDR3 bases: TGTGCCAGCTCACCCGTGCAGGGAAACACTGAAGCTTTCTTT.

This chain uses TRBV16 with TRBJ2-7; TRBD2 might be the D (5 bases). Germline V lookup: CDR1 KGHSY, CDR2 FQNENV. The CDR3 runs to 14 residues. V lost 4 bases, J lost 3 bases, and 13 bases lay in between. The CDR3 is CASSPRGELYEQYF. The DNA for the CDR3 is TGTGCCAGCAGCCCCCGGGGAGAACTCTACGAGCAGTACTTC.

The gene calls are TRBV5-1 and TRBJ2-6; no reliable D call. This CDR3 is built from 14 residues. CDR1 SGHRS and CDR2 YFSETQ come from the germline V gene. V was shortened by 7 bases and J by 4 bases, with 12 bases between the two germline ends. CDR3 DNA sequence: TGCGCCAGCGGCCCAAGAACCGGGGCCAACGTCCTGACTTTC. It codes for CASGPRTGANVLTF.

This chain connects TRBV30 to TRBJ1-1; the D gene is possibly TRBD1 (5 bases). Per the germline V gene, CDR1 is GTSNPN and CDR2 is SVGIG (reference sequence). V was cut by 0 bases and J by 4 bases, with 12 bases left in between. The CDR3 sequence is 14 residues long. In DNA, the CDR3 is TGTGCCTGGAGTGTACAGTTGGGGGGCACTGAAGCTTTCTTT. Its protein is CAWSVQLGGTEAFF. Full variable domain (rest looked up from reference TRBV30 and TRBJ1-1): SQTIHQWPATLVQPVGSPLSLECTVEGTSNPNLYWYRQAAGRGLQLLFYSVGIGQISSEVPQNLSASRPQDRQFILSSKKLLLSDSGFYLCAWSVQLGGTEAFFGQGTRLTVV.

V usage is TRBV4-3 and J usage is TRBJ2-7; 7 positions match TRBD2. Germline CDR1 is LGHNA and CDR2 is YSLEER. After removal of 1 base from V and 2 bases from J, the junction contained 8 bases not matched to a gene. The CDR3 has 16 residues. The CDR3 region has the DNA TGCGCCAGCAGCCAAGGGGGGGGGAGCGGGGCCTACGAGCAGTACTTC. This encodes CASSQGGGSGAYEQYF.

The chain recombines TRBV11-2 with TRBJ2-7; TRBD2 matches at 13 bases. CDR1 is SGHAT and CDR2 is FQNNGV in the germline V gene. The junction had 6 bases not matched to a gene; V was cut back by 0 bases and J by 4 bases. There are 17 residues in the CDR3. DNA of the CDR3: TGTGCCAGCAGCTTAGAAAGGGGACTAGCGGGACTATACGAGCAGTACTTC. This gives the protein CASSLERGLAGLYEQYF.

The chain recombines TRBV27 with TRBJ1-2; 10 positions match TRBD1. The CDR3 contains 15 residues. Germline assignment: CDR1 MNHEY and CDR2 SMNVEV (reference sequence). Unmatched junction bases numbered 6, after V lost 1 base and J lost 7 bases. The CDR3 DNA sequence: TGTGCCAGCAGTTTATTAGGGGACAGGGGTAGTGGCTACACCTTC. Translating gives CASSLLGDRGSGYTF.

The chain couples TRBV5-1 to TRBJ2-7, with 11 positions matching TRBD2. Looked up from germline, CDR1 is SGHRS and CDR2 is YFSETQ. Trimming took 6 bases from V and 4 from J; bases not matched to a gene: 9. The CDR3 contains 15 residues. CDR3 residues: CASTATSGSLYEQYF. The CDR3 DNA sequence: TGCGCCAGCACGGCTACTAGCGGGAGTTTATACGAGCAGTACTTC. Full variable domain (outside the CDR3, taken from reference TRBV5-1 and TRBJ2-7): KAGVTQTPRYLIKTRGQQVTLSCSPISGHRSVSWYQQTPGQGLQFLFEYFSETQRNKGNFPGRFSGRQFSNSRSEMNVSTLELGDSALYLCASTATSGSLYEQYFGPGTRLTVT.